The source of this TCR beta chain is a study of OX40 agonist ivuxolimab in advanced cancers. Study-wide context: Three individuals attained partial responses, comprising one hepatocellular carcinoma case and two cutaneous melanoma cases. The study, taken as a whole, reports: Averaging showed that CD8+ T cells had more expanded clones than CD4+ did.

Only in-frame clones appear in the TCRdb table, and some are missing; sequencing was by immunoSEQ multiplex PCR. The sample lists some 50,000 clones; 85% to 90% were seen once. In regard to this clone: Its antigen is still unknown.

The sequence came from an adult with an advanced solid tumor such as melanoma, head and neck, liver or kidney cancer. This specimen was CD4+ or CD8+ T cells sorted from blood, taken in a trial of the OX40 agonist ivuxolimab.

The CDR3 loop reads CASSPRLGTGFGNTIYF. Written as DNA, the CDR3 is TGTGCCAGCAGCCCTCGACTAGGGACAGGGTTTGGAAACACCATATATTTT. This chain links TRBV21-1 with TRBJ1-3; the table's D gene call, TRBD1, was not cross checked with the DNA. TRBV21-1 counts as a pseudogene. CDR3 length: 17 residues.